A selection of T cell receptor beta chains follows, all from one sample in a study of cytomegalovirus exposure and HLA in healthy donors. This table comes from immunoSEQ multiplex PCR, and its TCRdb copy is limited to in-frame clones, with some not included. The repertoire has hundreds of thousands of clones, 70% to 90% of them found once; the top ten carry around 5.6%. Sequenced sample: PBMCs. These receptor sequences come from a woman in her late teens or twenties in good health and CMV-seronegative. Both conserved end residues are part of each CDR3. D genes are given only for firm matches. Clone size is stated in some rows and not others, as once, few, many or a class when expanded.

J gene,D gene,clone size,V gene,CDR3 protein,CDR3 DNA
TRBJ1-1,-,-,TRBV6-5,CASSYSGQGSTEAFF,TGTGCCAGCAGTTACTCCGGGCAGGGTAGCACTGAAGCTTTCTTT
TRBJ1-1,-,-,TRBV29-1,CSASRGPGGTEAFF,TGCAGCGCAAGTAGAGGACCGGGGGGCACTGAAGCTTTCTTT
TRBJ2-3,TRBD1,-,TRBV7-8,CASSLGTGMDTQYF,TGTGCCAGCAGCTTGGGGACAGGGATGGATACGCAGTATTTT
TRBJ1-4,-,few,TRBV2,CASSELNEKLFF,TGTGCCAGCAGTGAACTCAATGAAAAACTGTTTTTT
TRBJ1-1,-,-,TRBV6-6,CASSYGEGPEAFF,TGTGCCAGCAGTTATGGGGAAGGACCTGAAGCTTTCTTT
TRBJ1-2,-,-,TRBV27,CASSPQGGGYTF,TGTGCCAGCAGTCCACAGGGTGGAGGCTACACCTTC
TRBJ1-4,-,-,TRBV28,CASSLGREKLFF,TGTGCCAGCAGTTTGGGACGTGAAAAACTGTTTTTT
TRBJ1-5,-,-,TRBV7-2,CASSLSGGAGLNQPQHF,TGTGCCAGCAGCTTAAGTGGGGGGGCGGGTTTAAATCAGCCCCAGCATTTT
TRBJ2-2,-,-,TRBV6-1,CASSSTGTGELFF,TGTGCCAGCAGTTCGACAGGCACCGGGGAGCTGTTTTTT
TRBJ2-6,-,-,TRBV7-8,CASTVILSGANVLTF,TGTGCCAGCACCGTAATCCTCTCTGGGGCCAACGTCCTGACTTTC
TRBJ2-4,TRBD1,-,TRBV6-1,CASSDVRGLLPQIQYF,TGTGCCAGCAGTGACGTCAGGGGGTTACTTCCACAAATTCAGTACTTC
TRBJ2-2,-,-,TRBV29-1,CSVVRDTGELFF,TGCAGCGTTGTGCGGGACACCGGGGAGCTGTTTTTT
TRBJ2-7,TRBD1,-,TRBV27,CASSPGQGTGEQYF,TGTGCCAGCAGTCCCGGGCAGGGGACAGGCGAGCAGTACTTC
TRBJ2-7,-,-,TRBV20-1,CSAREVGEQYF,TGCAGTGCTAGAGAGGTAGGGGAGCAGTACTTC
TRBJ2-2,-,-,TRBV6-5,CASSYWGSTNTGELFF,TGTGCCAGCAGTTACTGGGGCAGTACGAACACCGGGGAGCTGTTTTTT
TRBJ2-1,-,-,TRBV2,CASSETSWWGDYNEQFF,TGTGCCAGCAGTGAAACTTCATGGTGGGGGGACTACAATGAGCAGTTCTTC
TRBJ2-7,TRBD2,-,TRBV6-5,CASSYAGLVGSYEQYF,TGTGCCAGCAGTTACGCGGGACTAGTCGGGAGCTACGAGCAGTACTTC
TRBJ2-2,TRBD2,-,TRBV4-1,CASSHGVLAGTGELFF,TGCGCCAGCAGCCATGGGGTCCTAGCGGGAACTGGGGAGCTGTTTTTT
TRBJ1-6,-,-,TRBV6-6,CASSYVVTNSPLHF,TGTGCCAGCAGTTACGTGGTGACCAATTCACCCCTCCACTTT
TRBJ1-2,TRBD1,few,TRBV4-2,CASSQETGAPSGYTF,TGTGCCAGCAGCCAGGAAACAGGGGCCCCGAGTGGCTACACCTTC
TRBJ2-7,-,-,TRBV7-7,CASSLDRGGEQYF,TGTGCCAGCAGCCTCGACAGGGGAGGGGAGCAGTACTTC
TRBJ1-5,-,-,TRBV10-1,CASSEDRNQPQHF,TGCGCCAGCAGTGAGGACAGGAATCAGCCCCAGCATTTT
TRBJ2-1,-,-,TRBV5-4,CASSAPAGGEYRGEQFF,TGTGCCAGCAGCGCCCCAGCTGGCGGGGAGTATCGGGGTGAGCAGTTCTTC
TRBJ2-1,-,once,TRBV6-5,CASIPATIYNEQFF,TGTGCCAGCATCCCAGCGACGATCTACAATGAGCAGTTCTTC
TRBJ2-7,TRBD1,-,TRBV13,CASSNTGTGSSYEQYF,TGTGCCAGCAGCAATACCGGGACAGGGTCGTCCTACGAGCAGTACTTC
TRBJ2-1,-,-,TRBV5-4,CASSAGTLMRDNEQFF,TGTGCCAGCAGCGCGGGGACACTAATGAGGGACAATGAGCAGTTCTTC
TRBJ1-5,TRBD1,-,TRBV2,CASGAPGTGEGQPQHF,TGTGCCAGCGGGGCCCCCGGGACAGGGGAAGGACAGCCCCAGCATTTT
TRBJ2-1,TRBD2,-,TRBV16,CASSQFQGLAVGDEQFF,TGTGCCAGCAGCCAATTTCAGGGACTAGCGGTTGGGGATGAGCAGTTCTTC
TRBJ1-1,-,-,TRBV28,CASRVWKGGMNTEAFF,TGTGCCAGCCGAGTTTGGAAAGGAGGAATGAACACTGAAGCTTTCTTT
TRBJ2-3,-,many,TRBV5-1,CASSLGTSTDTQYF,TGCGCCAGCAGCTTGGGGACTAGCACAGATACGCAGTATTTT
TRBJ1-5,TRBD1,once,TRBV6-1,CASMKTGKSNQPQHF,TGTGCCAGCATGAAGACAGGGAAGAGCAATCAGCCCCAGCATTTT